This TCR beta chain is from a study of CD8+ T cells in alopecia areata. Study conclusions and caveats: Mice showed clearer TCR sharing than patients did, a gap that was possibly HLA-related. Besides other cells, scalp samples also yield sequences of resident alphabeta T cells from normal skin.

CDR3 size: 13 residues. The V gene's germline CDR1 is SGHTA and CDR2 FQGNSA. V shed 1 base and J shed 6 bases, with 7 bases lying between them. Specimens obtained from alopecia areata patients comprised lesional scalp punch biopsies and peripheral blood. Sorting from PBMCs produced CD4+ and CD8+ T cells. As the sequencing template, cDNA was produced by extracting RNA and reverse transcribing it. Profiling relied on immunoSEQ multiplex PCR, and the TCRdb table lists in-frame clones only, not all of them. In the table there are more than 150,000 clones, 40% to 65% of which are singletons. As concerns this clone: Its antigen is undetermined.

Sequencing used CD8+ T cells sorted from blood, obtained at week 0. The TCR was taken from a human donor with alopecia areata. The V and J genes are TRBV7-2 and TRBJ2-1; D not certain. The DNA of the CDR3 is TGTGCCAGCAGCTTAGGTCCGGGCAATGAGCAGTTCTTC. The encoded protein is CASSLGPGNEQFF.